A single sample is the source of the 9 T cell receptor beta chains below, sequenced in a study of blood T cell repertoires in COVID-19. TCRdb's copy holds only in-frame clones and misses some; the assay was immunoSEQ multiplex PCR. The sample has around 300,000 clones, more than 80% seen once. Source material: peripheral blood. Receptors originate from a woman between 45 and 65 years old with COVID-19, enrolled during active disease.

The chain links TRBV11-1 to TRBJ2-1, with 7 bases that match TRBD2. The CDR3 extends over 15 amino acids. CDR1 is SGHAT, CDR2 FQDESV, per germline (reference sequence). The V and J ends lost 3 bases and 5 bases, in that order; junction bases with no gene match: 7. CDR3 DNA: TGTGCCAGCAGCTTTCAAACCGGGACTAACAATGAGCAGTTCTTC. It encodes CASSFQTGTNNEQFF.

CDR3 protein: CASSSGQGAHKDTIYF. CDR3 DNA: TGTGCCAGCAGCTCTGGACAGGGGGCGCATAAAGACACCATATATTTT. This chain links TRBV7-2 with TRBJ1-3; the match to TRBD1 covers 11 bases. CDR1 and CDR2 from the germline V gene are SGHTA and FQGNSA. This CDR3 has 16 amino acids. The J segment lost 8 bases and the V segment lost 4 bases, leaving 10 bases of the junction unmatched.

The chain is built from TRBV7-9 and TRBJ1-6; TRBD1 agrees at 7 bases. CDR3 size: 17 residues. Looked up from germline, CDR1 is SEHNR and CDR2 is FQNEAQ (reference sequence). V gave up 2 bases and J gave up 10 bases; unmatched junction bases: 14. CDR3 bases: TGTGCCAGCAGCTTAACACGGGACAGAGGCCCCGGATCACCCCTCCACTTT. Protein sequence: CASSLTRDRGPGSPLHF.

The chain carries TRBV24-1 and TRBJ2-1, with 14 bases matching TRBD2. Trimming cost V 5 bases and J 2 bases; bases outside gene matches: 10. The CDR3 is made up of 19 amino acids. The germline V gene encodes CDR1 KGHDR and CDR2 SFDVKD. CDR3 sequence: CATSGTGTSGSFAYNEQFF. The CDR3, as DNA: TGTGCCACCAGTGGCACCGGGACTAGCGGGAGTTTCGCCTACAATGAGCAGTTCTTC.

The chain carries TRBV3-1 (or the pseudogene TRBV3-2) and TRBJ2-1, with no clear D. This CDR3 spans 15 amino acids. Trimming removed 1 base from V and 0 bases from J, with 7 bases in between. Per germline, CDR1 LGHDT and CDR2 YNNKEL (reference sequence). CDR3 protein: CASSQGRSSYNEQFF. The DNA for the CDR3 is TGTGCCAGCAGCCAAGGGAGAAGCTCCTACAATGAGCAGTTCTTC.

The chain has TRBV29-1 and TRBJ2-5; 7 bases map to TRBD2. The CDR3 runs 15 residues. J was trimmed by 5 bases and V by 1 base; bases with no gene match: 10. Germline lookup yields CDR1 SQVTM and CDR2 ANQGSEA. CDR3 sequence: CSVEVGFRGGETQYF. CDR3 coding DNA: TGCAGCGTTGAAGTCGGTTTCCGGGGAGGGGAGACCCAGTACTTC.

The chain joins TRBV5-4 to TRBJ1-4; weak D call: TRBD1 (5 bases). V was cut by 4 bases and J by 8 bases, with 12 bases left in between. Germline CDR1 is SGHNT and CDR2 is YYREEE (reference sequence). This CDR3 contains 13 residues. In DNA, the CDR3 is TGTGCCAGCAGCCCCGGGACTTTGGAAAAACTGTTTTTT. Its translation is CASSPGTLEKLFF.

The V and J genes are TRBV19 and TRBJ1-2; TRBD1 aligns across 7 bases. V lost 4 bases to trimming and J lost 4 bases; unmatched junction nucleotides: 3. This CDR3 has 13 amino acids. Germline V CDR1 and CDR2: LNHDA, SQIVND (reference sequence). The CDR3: CASSTRDSYGYTF. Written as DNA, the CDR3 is TGTGCCAGTAGTACCCGGGACAGCTATGGCTACACCTTC.

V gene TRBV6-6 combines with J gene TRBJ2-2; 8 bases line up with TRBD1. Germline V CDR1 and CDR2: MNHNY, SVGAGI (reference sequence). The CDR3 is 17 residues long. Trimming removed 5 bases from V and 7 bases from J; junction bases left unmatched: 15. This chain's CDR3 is CASSLRFSGGAVGELFF. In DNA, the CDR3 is TGTGCCAGCAGTCTTCGCTTTTCAGGGGGCGCCGTCGGGGAGCTGTTTTTT.